The clone carrying this T cell receptor beta chain occurred a few times. The CDR3 totals 19 residues. Trimming stripped 4 bases from V and 1 base from J, with 26 bases between. Looked up from germline, CDR1 is MNHGY and CDR2 is SVAAGI. The sample is drawn from a study of T cells in Graves' hyperthyroidism and ophthalmopathy. Study as a whole: Peripheral blood was obtained at initial diagnosis, preceding any treatment.

Amplification targeted TCR beta CDR3 regions from RNA transcripts. First-round RT-PCR of the TCR CDR3 relied on the HTBI primer set. TCRdb fed the multiplex PCR reads into MiXCR, producing one record per CDR3 protein. The data hold roughly 400,000 distinct CDR3 sequences, with more than 12% observed a single time. Source material: blood. This sequence joins TRBV6-9 and TRBJ2-7; D possibly corresponds to TRBD2 (7 bases). The source of this sequence is a man over 45 with Graves' ophthalmopathy. CDR3 coding DNA: TGTGCCAGCAGTTCCTTCACGGGACAACCGGGTAGCGGGTCCTACGAGCAGTACTTC. Translating gives CASSSFTGQPGSGSYEQYF.